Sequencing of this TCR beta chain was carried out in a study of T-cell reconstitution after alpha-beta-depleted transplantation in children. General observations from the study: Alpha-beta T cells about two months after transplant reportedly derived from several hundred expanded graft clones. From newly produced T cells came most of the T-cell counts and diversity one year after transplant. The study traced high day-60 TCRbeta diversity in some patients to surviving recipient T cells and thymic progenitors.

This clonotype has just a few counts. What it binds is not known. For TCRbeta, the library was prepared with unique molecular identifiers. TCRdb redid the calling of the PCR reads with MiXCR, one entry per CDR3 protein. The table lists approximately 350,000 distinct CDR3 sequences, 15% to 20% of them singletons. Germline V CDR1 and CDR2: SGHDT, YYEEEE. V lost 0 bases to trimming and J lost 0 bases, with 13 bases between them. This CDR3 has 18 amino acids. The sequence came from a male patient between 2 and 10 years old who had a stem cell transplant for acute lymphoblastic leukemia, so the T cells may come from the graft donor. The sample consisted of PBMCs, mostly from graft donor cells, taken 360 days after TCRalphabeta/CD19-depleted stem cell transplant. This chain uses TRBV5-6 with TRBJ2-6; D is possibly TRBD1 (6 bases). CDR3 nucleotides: TGTGCCAGCAGCTTGGAGGTTGACAGGCTCTCTGGGGCCAACGTCCTGACTTTC. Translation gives CASSLEVDRLSGANVLTF.